A single sample is the source of the 32 T cell receptor beta chains below, sequenced in a study of monozygotic twins with inflammatory bowel disease. TCRdb reprocessed the 5' RACE reads, with one entry per CDR3 protein and no DNA. The sample is made up of approximately 420,000 distinct CDR3 sequences, and the top ten hold about 2.3% of it. Sequenced: blood. The receptors come from a human donor with ulcerative colitis or Crohn's disease, or a healthy co-twin of an affected twin (not recorded which).

V and J are TRBV20-1 and TRBJ2-7; the D call of TRBD1 rests on TCRdb alone, since no DNA is present to check it. Germline CDR1 reads DFQATT; CDR2 reads SNEGSKA (reference sequence). CDR3 size: 15 residues. The CDR3 here is CSAREFSKGGYEQYF.

The chain has TRBV2 and TRBJ1-1; TCRdb designates TRBD1, a call that cannot be tested without DNA. CDR3 length: 17 amino acids. Germline CDR1 SNHLY, CDR2 FYNNEI. CDR3 in amino acids: CASSAPPWDRVNTEAFF.

The rearrangement uses TRBV12-3 or TRBV12-4 and TRBJ2-5; the TRBD1 assignment by TCRdb is unverifiable without DNA. CDR3 size: 13 residues. The CDR3 loop reads CASSLRGVETQYF.

The chain joins TRBV20-1 to TRBJ2-3. The germline V gene has CDR1 DFQATT and CDR2 SNEGSKA (reference sequence). The CDR3 runs 15 residues. CDR3 in amino acids: CSARGQQPRTDTQYF.

The chain carries TRBV2 and TRBJ1-1; the TCRdb D gene call, TRBD1, has no DNA to confirm it. From germline, CDR1 is SNHLY and CDR2 FYNNEI. The CDR3 is made up of 15 amino acids. CDR3 residues: CASRPSRQGVTEAFF.

The V and J genes are TRBV5-1 and TRBJ2-2; the D gene TCRdb calls, TRBD2, cannot be checked with no DNA. The CDR3 loop spans 17 amino acids. The germline CDR1 and CDR2 sequences are SGHRS and YFSETQ. The CDR3 here is CASSIRPGTSGSGELFF.

This chain uses TRBV7-8 with TRBJ2-1; the TRBD2 assignment by TCRdb is unverifiable without DNA. Germline V CDR1 and CDR2: SGHVS, FQNEAQ. The CDR3 spans 16 residues. CDR3 loop: CASSTGLAGVKNEQFF.

The V call is TRBV5-1, the J call TRBJ1-1. Germline V CDR1 and CDR2: SGHRS, YFSETQ. This CDR3 comprises 14 residues. The chain's CDR3 is CASSPLGGGTEAFF.

This sequence joins TRBV7-9 and TRBJ2-1; TCRdb lists TRBD2, though no DNA is available to test this call. This CDR3 contains 15 residues. The germline gives CDR1 SEHNR, CDR2 FQNEAQ (reference sequence). CDR3 region: CASSLDSGGAGEQFF.

This sequence joins TRBV27 and TRBJ2-7; TCRdb designates TRBD1, a call that cannot be tested without DNA. This CDR3 region has 13 residues. CDR1 is MNHEY and CDR2 is SMNVEV in the germline V gene (reference sequence). The CDR3 loop is CASSFSRTGEQYF.

This sequence joins TRBV30 and TRBJ1-6. The CDR3 consists of 13 residues. Per the germline V gene, CDR1 is GTSNPN and CDR2 is SVGIG (reference sequence). The CDR3 sequence is CAWSDQVTSPLHF.

The chain is built from TRBV5-1 and TRBJ2-5; TCRdb's assignment of TRBD2 cannot be checked, as there is no DNA. The germline gives CDR1 SGHRS, CDR2 YFSETQ. The CDR3 totals 16 residues. The CDR3: CASSLVASGIQETQYF.

This sequence joins TRBV7-8 and TRBJ2-7; checking the TCRdb D call of TRBD1 is not possible without DNA. Germline V gene sequence: CDR1 SGHVS, CDR2 FQNEAQ. The CDR3 spans 14 residues. The CDR3 reads CASSPQTGAYEQYF.

The chain carries TRBV20-1 and TRBJ2-7; with no DNA, the TCRdb D assignment of TRBD1 cannot be verified. The CDR3 runs to 14 residues. Germline V gives CDR1 DFQATT, CDR2 SNEGSKA (reference sequence). The CDR3 protein is CSARTPGAPYEQYF.

This rearrangement joins TRBV20-1 to TRBJ1-4; lacking DNA, the TRBD1 call made by TCRdb goes unchecked. The CDR3 extends over 13 amino acids. CDR1 is DFQATT and CDR2 is SNEGSKA in the germline V gene (reference sequence). CDR3 in amino acids: CSARTGSNEKLFF.

The V call is TRBV20-1, the J call TRBJ2-7; the TRBD1 assignment by TCRdb is unverifiable without DNA. This CDR3 has 14 residues. Germline CDR1 reads DFQATT; CDR2 reads SNEGSKA (reference sequence). The CDR3 loop is CSADPGQGRYEQYF.

The chain recombines TRBV7-2 with TRBJ1-2. The CDR3 is made up of 12 amino acids. The germline gives CDR1 SGHTA, CDR2 FQGNSA. This CDR3 is CASSLSDSSGTF.

V gene TRBV4-1 combines with J gene TRBJ2-2; TCRdb lists TRBD2, though no DNA is available to test this call. Germline V gives CDR1 MGHRA, CDR2 YSYEKL. CDR3 length: 16 amino acids. The chain's CDR3 is CASSQPTNLGTGELFF.

The rearrangement joins TRBV7-8 to TRBJ2-3; TCRdb returns TRBD2, unconfirmable since there is no DNA. The CDR3 has 16 amino acids. Germline assignment: CDR1 SGHVS and CDR2 FQNEAQ. CDR3 residues: CASVPGLVFGTDTQYF.

V is TRBV3-1 and J is TRBJ2-3; without DNA, the TCRdb call of TRBD1 cannot be checked. The CDR3 spans 14 residues. Germline V gene lookup returns CDR1 LGHDT and CDR2 YNNKEL (reference sequence). The CDR3 region is CASSRTAYTDTQYF.

This chain links TRBV29-1 with TRBJ2-7; there is no DNA to check the TCRdb D call of TRBD1. Germline CDR1 is SQVTM and CDR2 is ANQGSEA. The CDR3 totals 13 residues. CDR3 protein: CSVEDRGGYEQYF.

The chain couples TRBV5-1 to TRBJ2-3; absent DNA, TCRdb's TRBD1 call cannot be checked. The CDR3 extends over 17 amino acids. CDR1 SGHRS and CDR2 YFSETQ come from the germline V gene. The CDR3 loop reads CASSPRRGALGTDTQYF. The complete variable domain, with remaining parts taken from reference TRBV5-1 and TRBJ2-3, reads KAGVTQTPRYLIKTRGQQVTLSCSPISGHRSVSWYQQTPGQGLQFLFEYFSETQRNKGNFPGRFSGRQFSNSRSEMNVSTLELGDSALYLCASSPRRGALGTDTQYFGPGTRLTVL.

The gene calls are TRBV3-1 and TRBJ2-7; TCRdb proposes TRBD2, but this gene call is untestable without DNA. Looked up from germline, CDR1 is LGHDT and CDR2 is YNNKEL (reference sequence). The CDR3 spans 14 residues. This CDR3 reads CASSQGTSVYEQYF.

The V call is TRBV28, the J call TRBJ1-5; the TRBD1 assignment by TCRdb is unverifiable without DNA. In germline, CDR1 is MDHEN, CDR2 SYDVKM. This CDR3 comprises 13 residues. The CDR3 is CASSFYREQPQHF.

This chain uses TRBV20-1 with TRBJ2-7; TCRdb gives TRBD1 as the D gene, but with no DNA this cannot be confirmed. Germline lookup yields CDR1 DFQATT and CDR2 SNEGSKA (reference sequence). There are 14 residues in the CDR3. The CDR3 spells CSASETGGHYEQYF.

The chain has TRBV20-1 and TRBJ2-1; absent DNA, TCRdb's TRBD2 call cannot be checked. Germline-derived CDR1 and CDR2 are DFQATT and SNEGSKA (reference sequence). The CDR3 is 14 amino acids. CDR3 sequence: CSARVRTSGNEQFF.

The chain couples TRBV6-1 to TRBJ1-2. The germline CDR1 and CDR2 sequences are MNHNS and SASEGT. The CDR3 extends over 13 amino acids. Here the CDR3 reads CASSESFNYGYTF.

The J gene is TRBJ2-3, the V gene TRBV11-2. CDR3 size: 12 residues. Looked up from germline, CDR1 is SGHAT and CDR2 is FQNNGV. CDR3 region: CASSLSWTTQYF.

This sequence joins TRBV10-3 and TRBJ2-2. This CDR3 spans 14 amino acids. Germline V lookup: CDR1 ENHRY, CDR2 SYGVKD. CDR3 in amino acids: CAISVAVFTGELFF.

The rearrangement links TRBV10-2 to TRBJ2-5. Germline assignment: CDR1 WSHSY and CDR2 SAAADI. The CDR3 has 16 residues. The CDR3 sequence: CASSEFLRVPQETQYF.

The CDR3 reads CSALVANKNMQYF. The rearrangement uses TRBV20-1 and TRBJ2-4; the TCRdb call, TRBD2, lacks DNA for checking. Germline values: CDR1 DFQATT, CDR2 SNEGSKA (reference sequence). The CDR3 covers 13 residues.

The genes are TRBV30 and TRBJ2-5. Germline values: CDR1 GTSNPN, CDR2 SVGIG (reference sequence). This CDR3 has 11 amino acids. CDR3 sequence reads: CAWSTQETQYF.